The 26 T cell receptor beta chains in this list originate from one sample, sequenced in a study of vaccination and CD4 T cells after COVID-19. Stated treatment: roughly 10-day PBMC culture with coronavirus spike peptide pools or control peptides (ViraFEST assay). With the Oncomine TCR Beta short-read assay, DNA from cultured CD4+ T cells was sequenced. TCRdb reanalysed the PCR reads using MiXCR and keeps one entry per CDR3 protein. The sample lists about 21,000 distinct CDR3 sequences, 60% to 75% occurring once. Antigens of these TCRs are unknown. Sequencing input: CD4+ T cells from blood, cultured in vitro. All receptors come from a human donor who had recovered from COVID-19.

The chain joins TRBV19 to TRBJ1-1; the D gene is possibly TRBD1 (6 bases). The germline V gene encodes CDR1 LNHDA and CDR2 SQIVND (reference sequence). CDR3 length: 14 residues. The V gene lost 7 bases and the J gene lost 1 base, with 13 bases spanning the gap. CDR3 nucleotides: TGTGCCAGTACCCGGGGGGGCGGGAACACTGAAGCTTTCTTT. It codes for CASTRGGGNTEAFF. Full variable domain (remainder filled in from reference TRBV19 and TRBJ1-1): DGGITQSPKYLFRKEGQNVTLSCEQNLNHDAMYWYRQDPGQGLRLIYYSQIVNDFQKGDIAEGYSVSREKKESFPLTVTSAQKNPTAFYLCASTRGGGNTEAFFGQGTRLTVV.

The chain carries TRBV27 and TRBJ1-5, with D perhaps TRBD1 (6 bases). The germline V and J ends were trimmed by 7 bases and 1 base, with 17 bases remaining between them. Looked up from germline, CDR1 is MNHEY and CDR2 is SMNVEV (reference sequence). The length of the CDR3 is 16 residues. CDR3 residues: CASKKQGVTSNQPQHF. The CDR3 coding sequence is TGTGCCAGCAAGAAACAGGGCGTTACAAGCAATCAGCCCCAGCATTTT.

CDR3 region: CASSAGATGGYGYTF. The CDR3 coding sequence is TGTGCCAGCAGTGCGGGTGCTACCGGGGGCTATGGCTACACCTTC. This chain joins TRBV6-1 and TRBJ1-2; D perhaps matches TRBD1 (5 bases). This CDR3 has 15 amino acids. The V and J ends lost 4 bases and 4 bases respectively, with 16 bases between them. CDR1 is MNHNS, CDR2 SASEGT, per germline.

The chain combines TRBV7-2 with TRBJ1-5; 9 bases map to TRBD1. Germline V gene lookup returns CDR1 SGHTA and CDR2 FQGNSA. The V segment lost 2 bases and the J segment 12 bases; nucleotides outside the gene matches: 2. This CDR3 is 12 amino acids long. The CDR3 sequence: CASSLTGGYQHF. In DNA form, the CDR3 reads TGTGCCAGCAGCTTAACAGGGGGCTACCAGCATTTT.

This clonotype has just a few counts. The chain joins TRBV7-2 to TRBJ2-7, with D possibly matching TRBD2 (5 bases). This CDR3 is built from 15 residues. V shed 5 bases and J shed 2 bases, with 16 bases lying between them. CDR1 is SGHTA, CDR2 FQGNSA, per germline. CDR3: CASSASGVGTYEQYF. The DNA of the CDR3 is TGTGCCAGCAGCGCCAGCGGTGTAGGCACCTACGAGCAGTACTTC.

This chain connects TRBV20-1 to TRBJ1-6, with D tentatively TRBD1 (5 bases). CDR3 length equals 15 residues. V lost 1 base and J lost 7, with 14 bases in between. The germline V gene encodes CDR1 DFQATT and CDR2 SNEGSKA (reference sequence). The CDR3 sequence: CSARASATANSPLHF. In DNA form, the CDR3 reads TGCAGTGCTAGAGCGTCGGCGACAGCAAATTCACCCCTCCACTTT.

The DNA of the CDR3 is TGTGCCAGCAGTGGCCCACTCCCAAGAGCTTTCTTT. It encodes CASSGPLPRAFF. The J gene is TRBJ1-1, the V gene TRBV25-1; D uncertain. Germline V lookup: CDR1 MGHDK, CDR2 SYGVNS. Trimming took off 4 bases at V and 10 bases at J, with 13 bases between the two ends. The CDR3 has 12 residues.

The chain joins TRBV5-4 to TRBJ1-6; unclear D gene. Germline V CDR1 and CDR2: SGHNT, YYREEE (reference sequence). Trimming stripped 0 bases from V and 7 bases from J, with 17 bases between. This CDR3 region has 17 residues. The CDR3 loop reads CASSLASLPTRNSPLHF. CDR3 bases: TGTGCCAGCAGCTTGGCTAGCCTCCCCACCAGGAATTCACCCCTCCACTTT.

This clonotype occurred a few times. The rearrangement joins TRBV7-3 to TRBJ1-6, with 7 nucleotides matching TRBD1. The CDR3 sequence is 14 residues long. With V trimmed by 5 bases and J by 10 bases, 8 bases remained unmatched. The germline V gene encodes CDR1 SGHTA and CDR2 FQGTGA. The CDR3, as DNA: TGTGCCAGCAGCCGGGGACAGTCGGAATCACCCCTCCACTTT. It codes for CASSRGQSESPLHF.

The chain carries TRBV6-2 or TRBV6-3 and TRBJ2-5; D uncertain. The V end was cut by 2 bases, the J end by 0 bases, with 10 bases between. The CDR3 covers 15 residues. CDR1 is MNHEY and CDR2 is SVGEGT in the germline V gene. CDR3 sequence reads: CASSYMGRNQETQYF. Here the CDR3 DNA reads TGTGCCAGCAGTTACATGGGCAGAAACCAAGAGACCCAGTACTTC.

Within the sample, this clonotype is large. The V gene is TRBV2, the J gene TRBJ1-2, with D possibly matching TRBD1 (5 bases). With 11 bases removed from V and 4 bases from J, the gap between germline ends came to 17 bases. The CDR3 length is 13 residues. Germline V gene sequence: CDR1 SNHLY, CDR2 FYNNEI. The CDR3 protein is CASLRGRVYGYTF. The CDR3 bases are TGTGCCTCCTTGAGGGGAAGGGTCTATGGCTACACCTTC. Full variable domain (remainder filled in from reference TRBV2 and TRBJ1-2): EPEVTQTPSHQVTQMGQEVILRCVPISNHLYFYWYRQILGQKVEFLVSFYNNEISEKSEIFDDQFSVERPDGSNFTLKIRSTKLEDSAMYFCASLRGRVYGYTFGSGTRLTVV.

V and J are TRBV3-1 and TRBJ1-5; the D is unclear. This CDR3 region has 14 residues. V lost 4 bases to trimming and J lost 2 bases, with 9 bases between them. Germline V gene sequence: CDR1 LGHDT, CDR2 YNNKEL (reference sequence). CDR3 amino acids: CASSRNLGNQPQHF. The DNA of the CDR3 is TGTGCCAGCAGCCGGAACCTGGGCAATCAGCCCCAGCATTTT.

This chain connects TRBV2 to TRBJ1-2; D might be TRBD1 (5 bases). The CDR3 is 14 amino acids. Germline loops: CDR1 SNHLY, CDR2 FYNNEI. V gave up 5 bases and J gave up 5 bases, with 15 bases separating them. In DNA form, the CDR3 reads TGTGCCAGCAGTATGACAGATCCTAGGTATGGCTACACCTTC. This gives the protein CASSMTDPRYGYTF.

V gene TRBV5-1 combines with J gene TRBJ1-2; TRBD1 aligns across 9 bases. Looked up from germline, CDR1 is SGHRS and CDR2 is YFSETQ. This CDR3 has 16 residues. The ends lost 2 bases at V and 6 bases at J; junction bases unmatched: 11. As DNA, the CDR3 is TGCGCCAGCAGCTTAGGGTCGGGGACAGGGACGAATGGCTACACCTTC. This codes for CASSLGSGTGTNGYTF.

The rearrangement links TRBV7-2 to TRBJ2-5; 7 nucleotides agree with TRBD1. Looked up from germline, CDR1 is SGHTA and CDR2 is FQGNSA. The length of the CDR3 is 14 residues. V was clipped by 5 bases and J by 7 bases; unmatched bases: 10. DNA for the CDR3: TGTGCCAGCAGCGAAGGGACAGTTGATGGGACCCAGTACTTC. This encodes CASSEGTVDGTQYF.

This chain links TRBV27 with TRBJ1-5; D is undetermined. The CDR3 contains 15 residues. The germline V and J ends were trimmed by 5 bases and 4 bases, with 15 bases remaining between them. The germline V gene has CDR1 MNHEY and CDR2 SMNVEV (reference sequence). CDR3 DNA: TGTGCCAGCAGTCCCAATAGGGCGGAGAATCAGCCCCAGCATTTT. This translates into CASSPNRAENQPQHF.

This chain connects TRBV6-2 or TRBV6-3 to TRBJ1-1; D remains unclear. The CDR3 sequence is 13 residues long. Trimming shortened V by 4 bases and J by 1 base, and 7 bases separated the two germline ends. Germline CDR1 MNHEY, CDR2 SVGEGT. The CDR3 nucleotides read TGTGCCAGCAGTTTAAGGGAGAACACTGAAGCTTTCTTT. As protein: CASSLRENTEAFF.

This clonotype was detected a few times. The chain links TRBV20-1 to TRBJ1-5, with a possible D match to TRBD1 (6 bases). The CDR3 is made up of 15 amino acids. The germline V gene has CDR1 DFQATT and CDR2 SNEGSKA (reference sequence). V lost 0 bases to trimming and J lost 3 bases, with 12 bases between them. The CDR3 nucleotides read TGCAGTGCTAGAGAAGGGGGGGCCTACAATCAGCCCCAGCATTTT. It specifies CSAREGGAYNQPQHF.

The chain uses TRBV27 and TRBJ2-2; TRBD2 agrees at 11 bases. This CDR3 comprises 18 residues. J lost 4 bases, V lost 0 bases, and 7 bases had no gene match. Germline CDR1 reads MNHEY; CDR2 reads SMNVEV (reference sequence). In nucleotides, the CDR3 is TGTGCCAGCAGTTTATCGACTAGCGGGATCGGCAGCACCGGGGAGCTGTTTTTT. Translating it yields CASSLSTSGIGSTGELFF.

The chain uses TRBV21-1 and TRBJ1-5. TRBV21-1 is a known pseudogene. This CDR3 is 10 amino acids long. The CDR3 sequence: CASSKRSQHF. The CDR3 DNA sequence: TGTGCCAGCAGCAAGAGATCCCAGCATTTT.

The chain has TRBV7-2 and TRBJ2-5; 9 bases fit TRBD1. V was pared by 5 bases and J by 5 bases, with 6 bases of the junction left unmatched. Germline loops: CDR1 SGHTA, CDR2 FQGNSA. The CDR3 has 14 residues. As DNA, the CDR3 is TGTGCCAGCAGCGCGACAGGGGGGTGGGAGACCCAGTACTTC. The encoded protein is CASSATGGWETQYF.

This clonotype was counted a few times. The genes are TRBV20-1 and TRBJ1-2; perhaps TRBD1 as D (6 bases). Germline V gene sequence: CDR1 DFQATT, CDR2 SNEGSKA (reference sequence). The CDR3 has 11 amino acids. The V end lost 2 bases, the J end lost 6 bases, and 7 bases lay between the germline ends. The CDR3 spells CSARRGDGYTF. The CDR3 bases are TGCAGTGCTAGAAGGGGGGATGGCTACACCTTC.

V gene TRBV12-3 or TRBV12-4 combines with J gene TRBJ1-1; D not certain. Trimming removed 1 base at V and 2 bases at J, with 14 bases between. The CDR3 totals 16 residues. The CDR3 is CASSLVSAEDNTEAFF. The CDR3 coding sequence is TGTGCCAGCAGTTTAGTTTCGGCTGAGGACAACACTGAAGCTTTCTTT.

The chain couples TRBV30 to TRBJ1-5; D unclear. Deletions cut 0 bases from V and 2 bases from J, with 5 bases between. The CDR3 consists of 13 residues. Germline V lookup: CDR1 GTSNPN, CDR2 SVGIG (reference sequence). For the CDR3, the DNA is TGTGCCTGGAGTGTATCTGGCAATCAGCCCCAGCATTTT. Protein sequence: CAWSVSGNQPQHF.

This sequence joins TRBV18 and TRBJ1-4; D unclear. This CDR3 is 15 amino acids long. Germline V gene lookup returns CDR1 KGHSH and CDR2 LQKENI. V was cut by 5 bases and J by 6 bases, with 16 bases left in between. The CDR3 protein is CASSSRHPQDEKLFF. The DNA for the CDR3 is TGTGCCAGCTCATCCCGACACCCGCAAGATGAAAAACTGTTTTTT.

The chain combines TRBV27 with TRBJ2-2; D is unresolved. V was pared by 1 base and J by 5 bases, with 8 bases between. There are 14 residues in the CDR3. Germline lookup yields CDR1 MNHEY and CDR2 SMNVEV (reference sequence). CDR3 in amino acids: CASSLYLGTGELFF. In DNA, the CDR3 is TGTGCCAGCAGTTTATACCTGGGGACCGGGGAGCTGTTTTTT.